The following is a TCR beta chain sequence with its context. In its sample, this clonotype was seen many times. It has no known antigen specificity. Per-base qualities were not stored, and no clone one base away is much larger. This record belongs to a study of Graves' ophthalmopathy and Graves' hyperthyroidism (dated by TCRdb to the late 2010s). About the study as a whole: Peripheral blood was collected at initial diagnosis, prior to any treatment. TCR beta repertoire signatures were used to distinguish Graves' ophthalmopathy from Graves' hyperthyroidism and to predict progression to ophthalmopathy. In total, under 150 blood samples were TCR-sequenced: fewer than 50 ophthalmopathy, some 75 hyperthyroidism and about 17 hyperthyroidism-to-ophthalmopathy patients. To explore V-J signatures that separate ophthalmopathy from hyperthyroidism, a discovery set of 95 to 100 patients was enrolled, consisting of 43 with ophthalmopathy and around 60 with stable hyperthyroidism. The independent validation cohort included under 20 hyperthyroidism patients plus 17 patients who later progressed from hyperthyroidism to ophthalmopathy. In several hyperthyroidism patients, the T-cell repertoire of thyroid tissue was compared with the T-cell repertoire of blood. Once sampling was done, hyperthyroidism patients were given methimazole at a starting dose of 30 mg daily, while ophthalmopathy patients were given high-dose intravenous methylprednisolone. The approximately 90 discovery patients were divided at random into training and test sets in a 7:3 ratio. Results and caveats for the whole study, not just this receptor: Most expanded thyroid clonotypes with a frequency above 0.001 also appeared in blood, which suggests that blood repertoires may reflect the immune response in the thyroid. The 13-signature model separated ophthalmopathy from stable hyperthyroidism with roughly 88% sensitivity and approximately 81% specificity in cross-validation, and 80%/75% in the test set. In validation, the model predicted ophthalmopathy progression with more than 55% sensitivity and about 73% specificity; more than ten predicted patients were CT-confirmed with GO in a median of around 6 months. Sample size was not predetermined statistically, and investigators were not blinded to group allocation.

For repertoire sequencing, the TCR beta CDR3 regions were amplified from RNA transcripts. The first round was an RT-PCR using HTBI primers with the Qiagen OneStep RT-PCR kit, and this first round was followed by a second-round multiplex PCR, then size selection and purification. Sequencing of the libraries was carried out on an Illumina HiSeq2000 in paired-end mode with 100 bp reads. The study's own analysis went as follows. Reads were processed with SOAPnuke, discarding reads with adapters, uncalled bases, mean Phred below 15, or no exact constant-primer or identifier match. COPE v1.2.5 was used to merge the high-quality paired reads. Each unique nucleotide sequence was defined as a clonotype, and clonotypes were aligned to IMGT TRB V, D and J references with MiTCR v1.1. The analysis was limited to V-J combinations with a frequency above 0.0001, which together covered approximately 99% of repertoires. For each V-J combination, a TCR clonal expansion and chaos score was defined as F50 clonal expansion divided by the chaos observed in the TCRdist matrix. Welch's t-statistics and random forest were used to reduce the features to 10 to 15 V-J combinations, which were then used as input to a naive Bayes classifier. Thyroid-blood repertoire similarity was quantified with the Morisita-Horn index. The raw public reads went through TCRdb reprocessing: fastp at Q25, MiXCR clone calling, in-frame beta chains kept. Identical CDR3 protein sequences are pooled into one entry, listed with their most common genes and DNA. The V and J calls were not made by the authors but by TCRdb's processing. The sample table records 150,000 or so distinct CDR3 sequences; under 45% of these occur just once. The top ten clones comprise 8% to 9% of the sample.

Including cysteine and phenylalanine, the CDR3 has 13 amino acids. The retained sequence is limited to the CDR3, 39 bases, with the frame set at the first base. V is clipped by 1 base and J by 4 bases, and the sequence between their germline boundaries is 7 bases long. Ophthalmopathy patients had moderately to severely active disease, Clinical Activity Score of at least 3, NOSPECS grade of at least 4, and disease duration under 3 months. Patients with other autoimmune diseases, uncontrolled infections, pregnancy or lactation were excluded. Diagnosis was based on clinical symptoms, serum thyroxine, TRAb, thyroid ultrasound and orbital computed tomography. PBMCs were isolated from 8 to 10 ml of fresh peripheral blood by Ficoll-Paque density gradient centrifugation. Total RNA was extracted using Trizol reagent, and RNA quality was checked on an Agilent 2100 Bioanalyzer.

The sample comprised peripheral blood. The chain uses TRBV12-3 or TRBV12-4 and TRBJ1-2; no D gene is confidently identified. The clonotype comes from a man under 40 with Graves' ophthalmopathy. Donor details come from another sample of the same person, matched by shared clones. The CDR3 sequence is CASSLGSTYGYTF. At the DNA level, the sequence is TGTGCCAGCAGTTTAGGCTCTACCTATGGCTACACCTTC.